This passage covers 25 T cell receptor beta chains from one sample sequenced in a study of cytomegalovirus exposure and HLA in healthy donors. This PCR relied on a set of 60 Vbeta primers and 13 Jbeta primers. The repertoire was sequenced with immunoSEQ multiplex PCR; TCRdb's copy has only in-frame clones and lacks some. The repertoire holds some 170,000 clones, with roughly four fifths as singletons. Sequencing used PBMCs. The source is a woman aged 18-29 years in good health and CMV-seronegative.

The gene calls are TRBV27 and TRBJ1-6, with D hard to call. The V end was cut by 6 bases, the J end by 0 bases, with 6 bases between. The CDR3 is 14 amino acids. Germline V gene sequence: CDR1 MNHEY, CDR2 SMNVEV (reference sequence). CDR3 DNA: TGTGCCAGCAGCGCTAGCTCCTATAATTCACCCCTCCACTTT. Amino acid sequence: CASSASSYNSPLHF.

The V call is TRBV11-3, the J call TRBJ2-2; D is perhaps TRBD1 (6 bases). Germline CDR1 reads SGHNT; CDR2 reads YENEEA. Trimming pared 1 base from V and 7 bases from J, leaving 13 bases between. CDR3 length: 15 amino acids. The CDR3 loop reads CASSLVQGPHGELFF. For the CDR3, the DNA is TGTGCCAGCAGCTTAGTACAGGGTCCCCACGGGGAGCTGTTTTTT.

The V call is TRBV5-1, the J call TRBJ2-1; D might be TRBD2 (5 bases). The CDR3 is made up of 11 amino acids. V lost 4 bases, J lost 10 bases, and 9 bases lay in between. From germline, CDR1 is SGHRS and CDR2 YFSETQ. DNA of the CDR3: TGCGCCAGCAGCAAACGAGGGGAGCAGTTCTTC. Translated, it gives CASSKRGEQFF.

The chain carries TRBV7-6 and TRBJ2-1, with TRBD2 matching 12 bases. Losses at the gene ends were 1 base for V and 10 bases for J; bases not matched to a gene: 5. The CDR3 extends over 15 amino acids. Looked up from germline, CDR1 is SGHVS and CDR2 is FNYEAQ. CDR3 loop: CASSLGPGLAGEQFF. As DNA, the CDR3 is TGTGCCAGCAGCTTAGGACCCGGACTAGCGGGAGAGCAGTTCTTC. Full variable domain (missing parts from reference TRBV7-6 and TRBJ2-1): GAGVSQSPRYKVTKRGQDVALRCDPISGHVSLYWYRQALGQGPEFLTYFNYEAQQDKSGLPNDRFSAERPEGSISTLTIQRTEQRDSAMYRCASSLGPGLAGEQFFGPGTRLTVL.

This clone was observed once. The rearrangement joins TRBV5-1 to TRBJ1-4; D might be TRBD1 (6 bases). The V end was cut by 4 bases, the J end by 2 bases, with 15 bases between. The CDR3 is 16 amino acids. Germline assignment: CDR1 SGHRS and CDR2 YFSETQ. The CDR3 sequence: CASSPQWTATNEKLFF. The CDR3 DNA reads TGCGCCAGCAGCCCGCAATGGACAGCTACTAATGAAAAACTGTTTTTT.

This chain connects TRBV5-6 to TRBJ1-1, with 9 bases that match TRBD1. The V gene end was trimmed by 4 bases and the J gene end by 5 bases; junction bases not matched to a gene: 6. There are 14 residues in the CDR3. Germline CDR1 is SGHDT and CDR2 is YYEEEE. CDR3 nucleotides: TGTGCCAGCAGCGGGACAGGGATGGTTACTGAAGCTTTCTTT. Protein sequence: CASSGTGMVTEAFF.

The chain recombines TRBV28 with TRBJ1-1, with unresolved D. CDR1 MDHEN and CDR2 SYDVKM come from the germline V gene. The CDR3 has 13 amino acids. Trimming removed 6 bases from V and 4 bases from J, with 12 bases in between. The DNA of the CDR3 is TGTGCCAGCAGAAGACACAGAGTCACTGAAGCTTTCTTT. It specifies CASRRHRVTEAFF. Supplemented by reference TRBV28 and TRBJ1-1, the full variable domain reads DVKVTQSSRYLVKRTGEKVFLECVQDMDHENMFWYRQDPGLGLRLIYFSYDVKMKEKGDIPEGYSVSREKKERFSLILESASTNQTSMYLCASRRHRVTEAFFGQGTRLTVV.

This chain uses TRBV9 with TRBJ2-1; TRBD1 matches at 11 bases. The CDR3 is made up of 19 amino acids. Germline V gene lookup returns CDR1 SGDLS and CDR2 YYNGEE. With V trimmed by 3 bases and J by 0 bases, 11 bases remained unmatched. This chain's CDR3 is CASSAQDRGPLSSYNEQFF. CDR3 nucleotide sequence: TGTGCCAGCAGCGCGCAGGACAGGGGGCCTTTAAGCTCCTACAATGAGCAGTTCTTC. Together with reference TRBV9 and TRBJ2-1, the CDR3 gives the full variable domain: DSGVTQTPKHLITATGQRVTLRCSPRSGDLSVYWYQQSLDQGLQFLIQYYNGEERAKGNILERFSAQQFPDLHSELNLSSLELGDSALYFCASSAQDRGPLSSYNEQFFGPGTRLTVL.

This chain joins TRBV5-1 and TRBJ2-4; 9 bases are shared with TRBD2. Germline V gene lookup returns CDR1 SGHRS and CDR2 YFSETQ. V was clipped by 4 bases and J by 3 bases; unmatched bases: 8. The CDR3 sequence is 16 residues long. CDR3 bases: TGCGCCAGCAGCCGTTTAGCGGGAGAGAGCAAAAACATTCAGTACTTC. Encoded protein: CASSRLAGESKNIQYF. Drawing the rest from reference TRBV5-1 and TRBJ2-4, the complete variable domain is KAGVTQTPRYLIKTRGQQVTLSCSPISGHRSVSWYQQTPGQGLQFLFEYFSETQRNKGNFPGRFSGRQFSNSRSEMNVSTLELGDSALYLCASSRLAGESKNIQYFGAGTRLSVL.

The V and J genes are TRBV11-2 and TRBJ2-3; TRBD1 agrees at 7 bases. Germline V lookup: CDR1 SGHAT, CDR2 FQNNGV. J lost 2 bases, V lost 5 bases, and 10 bases had no gene match. CDR3 size: 16 residues. This chain's CDR3 is CASSQKPGTDTDTQYF. The CDR3 bases are TGTGCCAGCAGCCAAAAACCCGGGACAGACACAGATACGCAGTATTTT.

This clone showed up just a few times. One junction end disagrees with the germline gene, perhaps due to a read error. The genes are TRBV7-9 and TRBJ2-7, with 7 bases lining up with TRBD1. CDR1 is SEHNR and CDR2 is FQNEAQ in the germline V gene (reference sequence). The CDR3 covers 16 residues. The DNA for the CDR3 is TGTTCCAGCAGTTACACCCCCGGGACAGCAACCTACGAGCAGTACTTC. This translates into CSSSYTPGTATYEQYF.

This sequence joins TRBV29-1 and TRBJ1-1; no reliable D call. This CDR3 contains 13 residues. From germline, CDR1 is SQVTM and CDR2 ANQGSEA. Trimming cost V 0 bases and J 6 bases, with 11 bases left between them. The CDR3 bases are TGCAGCGTTGAAGACGGGAACCGGGCTGAAGCTTTCTTT. It is translated as CSVEDGNRAEAFF.

The chain is built from TRBV5-1 and TRBJ2-5, with D possibly TRBD2 on 6 matching bases. There are 14 residues in the CDR3. CDR1 SGHRS and CDR2 YFSETQ come from the germline V gene. V was trimmed by 3 bases and J by 2 bases, leaving 11 bases between them. The CDR3 here is CASSSGGAQETQYF. As DNA, the CDR3 is TGCGCCAGCAGCTCCGGAGGGGCTCAAGAGACCCAGTACTTC. Supplemented by reference TRBV5-1 and TRBJ2-5, the full variable domain reads KAGVTQTPRYLIKTRGQQVTLSCSPISGHRSVSWYQQTPGQGLQFLFEYFSETQRNKGNFPGRFSGRQFSNSRSEMNVSTLELGDSALYLCASSSGGAQETQYFGPGTRLLVL.

V is TRBV4-2 and J is TRBJ2-7; no clear D. V was clipped by 0 bases and J by 4 bases, with 7 bases between them. CDR3 length: 13 amino acids. Germline lookup yields CDR1 LGHNA and CDR2 YNFKEQ. The DNA for the CDR3 is TGTGCCAGCAGCCAAGACTACCTTTACGAGCAGTACTTC. Translating gives CASSQDYLYEQYF.

CDR3 DNA sequence: TGTGCCAGCAGTCCCGGGACAGGGACGTCGTATGGCTACACCTTC. This sequence encodes CASSPGTGTSYGYTF. The genes are TRBV2 and TRBJ1-2; 9 bases match TRBD1. CDR3 length equals 15 residues. J was trimmed by 5 bases and V by 5 bases; bases with no gene match: 9. In germline, CDR1 is SNHLY, CDR2 FYNNEI.

The chain couples TRBV5-1 to TRBJ2-7; no clear D. V was trimmed by 4 bases and J by 1 base, leaving 9 bases between them. Germline V CDR1 and CDR2: SGHRS, YFSETQ. The CDR3 runs 13 residues. The CDR3 sequence is CASSVAESYEQYF. The CDR3 coding sequence is TGCGCCAGCAGCGTGGCAGAATCCTACGAGCAGTACTTC.

V is TRBV6-5 and J is TRBJ1-4; the D gene is possibly TRBD1 (6 bases). The length of the CDR3 is 14 residues. V lost 7 bases and J lost 3, with 12 bases in between. CDR1 MNHEY and CDR2 SVGAGI come from the germline V gene. CDR3 bases: TGTGCCAGCAAACAGGGCCCAGCTAATGAAAAACTGTTTTTT. The encoded protein is CASKQGPANEKLFF.

The chain links TRBV27 to TRBJ2-3; D is possibly TRBD2 (6 bases). V gave up 6 bases and J gave up 0 bases, with 13 bases separating them. Germline V gene sequence: CDR1 MNHEY, CDR2 SMNVEV (reference sequence). The CDR3 is 15 residues long. CDR3 in DNA: TGTGCCAGCAGCTTAGCGGCGGCTAGCACAGATACGCAGTATTTT. Translating it yields CASSLAAASTDTQYF.

The rearrangement uses TRBV6-6 and TRBJ1-1; weak D call: TRBD1 (5 bases). Germline loops: CDR1 MNHNY, CDR2 SVGAGI (reference sequence). V shed 5 bases and J shed 0 bases, with 10 bases lying between them. The CDR3 has 14 residues. CDR3 sequence reads: CASSRQSMNTEAFF. The CDR3 region has the DNA TGTGCCAGCAGTCGACAGTCAATGAACACTGAAGCTTTCTTT.

The gene calls are TRBV9 and TRBJ1-1, with 10 bases lining up with TRBD1. Germline V gene sequence: CDR1 SGDLS, CDR2 YYNGEE. The CDR3 is 14 residues long. Losses at the gene ends were 3 bases for V and 6 bases for J; bases not matched to a gene: 5. The CDR3 DNA follows: TGTGCCAGCAGCGATGGACAGGGGGAGGCTGAAGCTTTCTTT. Its protein is CASSDGQGEAEAFF.

The chain carries TRBV19 and TRBJ2-3, with 11 positions matching TRBD2. This CDR3 spans 15 amino acids. Germline V gene sequence: CDR1 LNHDA, CDR2 SQIVND (reference sequence). Unmatched junction bases numbered 7, after V lost 7 bases and J lost 4 bases. CDR3 sequence: CASTDSGGAADTQYF. CDR3 DNA sequence: TGTGCCAGTACCGATAGCGGGGGGGCTGCAGATACGCAGTATTTT. The variable domain in full, with the rest retrieved from reference TRBV19 and TRBJ2-3, is DGGITQSPKYLFRKEGQNVTLSCEQNLNHDAMYWYRQDPGQGLRLIYYSQIVNDFQKGDIAEGYSVSREKKESFPLTVTSAQKNPTAFYLCASTDSGGAADTQYFGPGTRLTVL.

The chain carries TRBV28 and TRBJ2-7; TRBD2 aligns across 7 bases. The ends lost 4 bases at V and 9 bases at J; junction bases unmatched: 3. Germline V gene sequence: CDR1 MDHEN, CDR2 SYDVKM. The CDR3 contains 11 residues. The CDR3 region is CASSWEGGQYF. For the CDR3, the DNA is TGTGCCAGCAGTTGGGAGGGAGGGCAGTACTTC.

This clone came up a few times. The chain joins TRBV14 to TRBJ2-7; 8 positions match TRBD2. V trimming: 3 bases; J trimming: 4 bases; junction bases outside the gene matches: 8. The CDR3 totals 15 residues. CDR1 and CDR2 from the germline V gene are SGHDN and FVKESK. As DNA, the CDR3 is TGTGCCAGCAGCCAGCGGGGGGCGGCTTCTTACGAGCAGTACTTC. Its translation is CASSQRGAASYEQYF.

There are a few counts of this clone. This chain joins TRBV6-1 and TRBJ2-1, with D perhaps TRBD1 (6 bases). Trimming pared 1 base from V and 6 bases from J, leaving 13 bases between. CDR3 length equals 15 residues. Germline CDR1 MNHNS, CDR2 SASEGT. The CDR3 sequence is CASSEGYRDGNEQFF. As DNA, the CDR3 is TGTGCCAGCAGTGAAGGCTACAGGGACGGCAATGAGCAGTTCTTC.

The chain couples TRBV6-1 to TRBJ1-6; D is unclear. CDR3 length equals 16 residues. V was shortened by 3 bases and J by 0 bases, with 9 bases between the two germline ends. CDR1 and CDR2 (germline): MNHNS, SASEGT. CDR3 region: CASSDLASSYNSPLHF. CDR3 DNA: TGTGCCAGCAGTGATTTGGCCAGCTCCTATAATTCACCCCTCCACTTT.